These 20 T cell receptor beta chains originate from one sample sequenced in a study of T cells in Graves' hyperthyroidism and ophthalmopathy. It was RNA transcripts that yielded the amplified TCR beta CDR3 regions. The HTBI set primed first-round TCR CDR3 RT-PCR. TCRdb reprocessed the multiplex PCR reads via MiXCR and lists one record per CDR3 protein. This sample yields around 300,000 distinct CDR3 sequences, of which more than 10% are seen a single time; 6% to 8% belongs to the top ten. Material: blood. The receptors derive from a woman in her twenties or thirties with Graves' hyperthyroidism that later progressed to Graves' ophthalmopathy.

This clonotype was seen at least ten times. The J gene is TRBJ1-5, the V gene TRBV7-2, with a possible D match to TRBD1 (5 bases). V dropped 4 bases and J dropped 6 bases, with 13 bases sitting between them. Germline lookup yields CDR1 SGHTA and CDR2 FQGNSA. The CDR3 loop spans 14 amino acids. The CDR3 nucleotides are TGTGCCAGCAGCTGGGGGGTCACCAGTCAGCCCCAGCATTTT. Translated, it gives CASSWGVTSQPQHF.

There are many counts of this clonotype. The V call is TRBV2, the J call TRBJ2-1, with 7 bases fitting TRBD2. The CDR3 runs 15 residues. V was clipped by 1 base and J by 6 bases; unmatched bases: 6. In germline, CDR1 is SNHLY, CDR2 FYNNEI. The CDR3 nucleotides read TGTGCCAGCAGTGAAGGGCTTGCGGGAGTCAATGAGCAGTTCTTC. Residues: CASSEGLAGVNEQFF.

There are many counts of this clonotype. This chain joins TRBV7-2 and TRBJ2-2; possibly TRBD1 or TRBD2 for D (5 bases each). V lost 1 base to trimming and J lost 7 bases, with 13 bases between them. Germline lookup yields CDR1 SGHTA and CDR2 FQGNSA. The CDR3 runs 15 residues. CDR3 sequence: CASSLVNGAGGELFF. For the CDR3, the DNA is TGTGCCAGCAGCTTAGTTAACGGGGCCGGCGGGGAGCTGTTTTTT.

Many counts were recorded for this clonotype. The gene calls are TRBV24-1 and TRBJ2-7; 10 bases line up with TRBD1. After removal of 3 bases from V and 4 bases from J, the junction contained 11 bases not matched to a gene. Per germline, CDR1 KGHDR and CDR2 SFDVKD. The CDR3 spans 17 residues. CDR3 sequence: CATSDSSVGQGLYEQYF. In DNA form, the CDR3 reads TGTGCCACCAGTGATAGTAGCGTGGGACAGGGGTTATACGAGCAGTACTTC.

The J gene is TRBJ2-7, the V gene TRBV20-1, with D perhaps matching TRBD2 (8 bases). Trimming took 3 bases from V and 5 from J, leaving 17 bases between them. Looked up from germline, CDR1 is DFQATT and CDR2 is SNEGSKA (reference sequence). The CDR3 runs 14 residues. Here the CDR3 reads CSARGQRETHEQYF. DNA of the CDR3: TGCAGTGCTAGGGGACAGCGGGAGACCCACGAGCAGTACTTC.

Ten or more counts support this clonotype. The chain is built from TRBV18 and TRBJ2-3, with 8 bases fitting TRBD2. Losses at the gene ends were 0 bases for V and 6 bases for J; bases not matched to a gene: 11. The CDR3 sequence is 17 residues long. Germline CDR1 and CDR2: KGHSH and LQKENI. The CDR3 coding sequence is TGTGCCAGCTCACCACCGCGGGGGGCTGGCGGGTCCGATACGCAGTATTTT. It translates to CASSPPRGAGGSDTQYF.

Many counts were recorded for this clonotype. Here the CDR3 DNA reads TGTGCCAGCAGCTTAGCGGGGACAGTCCGTCGGCCCCAGCATTTT. Amino acid sequence: CASSLAGTVRRPQHF. V and J are TRBV7-2 and TRBJ1-5, with 7 bases fitting TRBD1. Germline trimming cut 0 bases from V and 9 bases from J; bases unmatched to any gene: 8. The V gene's germline CDR1 is SGHTA and CDR2 FQGNSA. This CDR3 spans 15 amino acids.

The rearrangement joins TRBV6-4 to TRBJ1-6; 8 bases fit TRBD1. V lost 5 bases, J lost 6 bases, and 9 bases stayed unmatched. There are 16 residues in the CDR3. Looked up from germline, CDR1 is MRHNA and CDR2 is SNTAGT. CDR3 sequence reads: CASSTTGTGFNSPLHF. In DNA form, the CDR3 reads TGTGCCAGCAGTACTACCGGGACAGGTTTTAATTCACCCCTCCACTTT.

This clonotype was observed at least ten times. The DNA for the CDR3 is TGTGCCAGCAGCTTAGGCGTCAGCTCCTACAATGAGCAGTTCTTC. Translated: CASSLGVSSYNEQFF. The chain carries TRBV7-9 and TRBJ2-1; D call uncertain. The CDR3 extends over 15 amino acids. Germline values: CDR1 SEHNR, CDR2 FQNEAQ (reference sequence). Trimming left V 1 base short and J 0 bases short, with 7 bases between.

This clonotype appeared many times. The chain joins TRBV15 to TRBJ2-7, with a tentative D call TRBD2 (6 bases). V dropped 0 bases and J dropped 4 bases, with 13 bases sitting between them. The CDR3 consists of 15 residues. Germline CDR1 is LNHNV and CDR2 is YYDKDF (reference sequence). CDR3 coding DNA: TGTGCCACCAGCAGAGAGAAATCTGGAGGGTACGAGCAGTACTTC. Translation gives CATSREKSGGYEQYF. Supplemented by reference TRBV15 and TRBJ2-7, the full variable domain reads DAMVIQNPRYQVTQFGKPVTLSCSQTLNHNVMYWYQQKSSQAPKLLFHYYDKDFNNEADTPDNFQSRRPNTSFCFLDIRSPGLGDTAMYLCATSREKSGGYEQYFGPGTRLTVT.

This clonotype was recorded many times. The V gene is TRBV30, the J gene TRBJ2-1; TRBD1 matches at 9 bases. Germline CDR1 is GTSNPN and CDR2 is SVGIG (reference sequence). The CDR3 has 15 residues. V was clipped by 2 bases and J by 3 bases; unmatched bases: 5. The CDR3 loop is CAWSLRQGGYNEQFF. In DNA, the CDR3 is TGTGCCTGGAGTCTTCGACAGGGGGGCTACAATGAGCAGTTCTTC.

Many counts were recorded for this clonotype. A read error is possible here, since a much larger clone lies one base away. This chain uses TRBV30 with TRBJ1-1, with D tentatively TRBD1 (6 bases). Trimming removed 4 bases at V and 5 bases at J, with 17 bases between. There are 14 residues in the CDR3. In germline, CDR1 is GTSNPN, CDR2 SVGIG (reference sequence). The CDR3 DNA is TGTGCCTGGACAAGGGGGGGAGACGGAACTGAAGCTTTCTTT. It translates to CAWTRGGDGTEAFF.

This clonotype was detected ten times or more. V is TRBV29-1 and J is TRBJ2-1, with D possibly being TRBD2 (5 bases). Germline lookup yields CDR1 SQVTM and CDR2 ANQGSEA. The germline V and J ends were trimmed by 4 bases and 4 bases, with 5 bases remaining between them. The CDR3 has 11 amino acids. The CDR3 sequence is CSVVAYNEQFF. The CDR3 DNA follows: TGCAGCGTTGTAGCGTACAATGAGCAGTTCTTC.

At least ten counts were recorded for this clonotype. The CDR3 bases are TGTGCCAGCTCACCCTTCCGGGACACCCTTGAAGCTTTCTTT. Its translation: CASSPFRDTLEAFF. J is TRBJ1-1 and V is TRBV18; a possible D gene is TRBD1 (6 bases). V was shortened by 3 bases and J by 7 bases, with 15 bases between the two germline ends. The CDR3 sequence is 14 residues long. Germline V gene data show CDR1 as KGHSH and CDR2 as LQKENI.

The CDR3 loop is CASSQFSGSSYEQYF. As DNA, the CDR3 is TGTGCCAGCAGCCAATTCAGCGGAAGCTCCTACGAGCAGTACTTC. The chain recombines TRBV14 with TRBJ2-7, with a possible D match to TRBD2 (5 bases). Germline assignment: CDR1 SGHDN and CDR2 FVKESK. This CDR3 is 15 amino acids long. The ends were cut back, 2 bases at V and 0 bases at J, with 11 bases in the middle.

This clonotype was picked up a small number of times. This rearrangement joins TRBV5-4 to TRBJ2-3; unclear D gene. Germline CDR1 and CDR2: SGHNT and YYREEE (reference sequence). The CDR3 loop spans 16 amino acids. Trimming shortened V by 4 bases and J by 2 bases, and 17 bases separated the two germline ends. CDR3 in DNA: TGTGCCAGCAGCCCTCCGCCTAGTACATTCACAGATACGCAGTATTTT. This sequence encodes CASSPPPSTFTDTQYF. Variable domain in full (rest from reference TRBV5-4 and TRBJ2-3): ETGVTQSPTHLIKTRGQQVTLRCSSQSGHNTVSWYQQALGQGPQFIFQYYREEENGRGNFPPRFSGLQFPNYSSELNVNALELDDSALYLCASSPPPSTFTDTQYFGPGTRLTVL.

J is TRBJ2-5 and V is TRBV25-1; D is uncertain. The V gene lost 2 bases and the J gene lost 3 bases, with 10 bases spanning the gap. This CDR3 contains 14 residues. The V gene's germline CDR1 is MGHDK and CDR2 SYGVNS. CDR3 protein: CASSELSIKETQYF. The CDR3 coding sequence is TGTGCCAGCAGTGAACTATCTATTAAAGAGACCCAGTACTTC.

This clonotype was seen repeatedly, ten times or more. The CDR3 sequence: CASSYAGALTNYGYTF. DNA for the CDR3: TGTGCCAGCAGTTACGCCGGGGCACTTACTAACTATGGCTACACCTTC. The chain couples TRBV6-2 or TRBV6-3 to TRBJ1-2; D may be TRBD1 (5 bases). With 2 bases removed from V and 0 bases from J, the gap between germline ends came to 13 bases. CDR3 length: 16 residues. Germline CDR1 reads MNHEY; CDR2 reads SVGEGT.

V is TRBV28 and J is TRBJ2-1; 14 bases map to TRBD2. In germline, CDR1 is MDHEN, CDR2 SYDVKM. This CDR3 is 16 amino acids long. Trimming at V came to 5 bases and at J to 8 bases, leaving 8 bases not matched to a gene. CDR3 in DNA: TGTGCCAGCAGTCTCGGGACTAGCGGGAGTAACGATGAGCAGTTCTTC. Amino acid sequence: CASSLGTSGSNDEQFF.

This clonotype has more than one count but fewer than ten. This chain joins TRBV15 and TRBJ2-5; 8 positions match TRBD2. Germline trimming cut 1 base from V and 2 bases from J; bases unmatched to any gene: 6. Germline values: CDR1 LNHNV, CDR2 YYDKDF (reference sequence). This CDR3 region has 16 residues. The CDR3 DNA reads as TGTGCCACCAGCAGAGCCCTAGCGGGTATACAAGAGACCCAGTACTTC. Translation gives CATSRALAGIQETQYF.